These T cell receptor beta chains were read from a single sample in a study of shared T cell receptors in the human thymus. Some clones are missing from TCRdb's copy, which holds only in-frame ones; the method was immunoSEQ multiplex PCR. This table has hundreds of thousands of clones, roughly 90% appearing once. These data were likewise used in another study, on human thymus T cells.

Sequenced: thymocytes. These receptors all stem from a boy under two years old with a congenital heart defect. Both conserved end residues are part of each CDR3. The D gene is left open where the match is weak. Clone size is shown for a subset of rows, as once, few, many or a class of expanded clone.

D	V	J	size	DNA	CDR3
TRBD1	TRBV2	TRBJ1-1	-	TGTGCCAGCAGGTTCGACAGGGCCACTGAAGCTTTCTTT	CASRFDRATEAFF
TRBD2	TRBV7-3	TRBJ2-3	-	TGTGCCAGCAGCTCCGACCGACTAGCCGCAGATACGCAGTATTTT	CASSSDRLAADTQYF
-	TRBV27	TRBJ1-4	-	TGTGCCAGCAGTTTAGAAGGGGGGGCCCCGTTTAATGAAAAACTGTTTTTT	CASSLEGGAPFNEKLFF
-	TRBV7-2	TRBJ2-2	-	TGTGCCAGCAGCCCGGGAGACGGGGAGCTGTTTTTT	CASSPGDGELFF
-	TRBV25-1	TRBJ2-5	-	TGTGCCAGCAGTGAATATAGTAGGGGAGGAGAGACCCAGTACTTC	CASSEYSRGGETQYF
TRBD1	TRBV5-1	TRBJ2-5	-	TGCGCCAGCAGGTCGGACAGGAACCAAGAGACCCAGTACTTC	CASRSDRNQETQYF
-	TRBV6-6	TRBJ2-3	-	TGTGCCAGCAGCCCCGCCAGGGGGGCGGGAGATACGCAGTATTTT	CASSPARGAGDTQYF
TRBD2	TRBV7-6	TRBJ2-5	-	TGTGCCAGCAGCTTAGAAGCGGGAGGGCCGGGAGAGACCCAGTACTTC	CASSLEAGGPGETQYF
TRBD2	TRBV10-1	TRBJ2-1	once	TGCGCCAGCAGTGAGTGGCGGGAGGGTGAGCAGTTCTTC	CASSEWREGEQFF
-	TRBV27	TRBJ2-7	-	TGTGCCAGCAGTTTAAGGCAGGGAAAACCCTACGAGCAGTACTTC	CASSLRQGKPYEQYF
-	TRBV9	TRBJ2-1	-	TGTGCCAGCAGCGTAGAGGTCCGCGGGATAGTCTCCTACAATGAGCAGTTCTTC	CASSVEVRGIVSYNEQFF
TRBD1	TRBV7-3	TRBJ1-1	-	TGTGCCAGCAGCTTAGGGGTACCGGACAGGATGAACACTGAAGCTTTCTTT	CASSLGVPDRMNTEAFF
TRBD2	TRBV7-2	TRBJ2-1	-	TGTGCCAGCAGCTTAGCGCGGGGAGGGCCAGGGAATGAGCAGTTCTTC	CASSLARGGPGNEQFF
-	TRBV6-5	TRBJ2-1	once	TGTGCCAGCAGTTACGGGCAAAAAAGTCAGGATGAGCAGTTCTTC	CASSYGQKSQDEQFF
TRBD1	TRBV7-8	TRBJ2-4	-	TGTGCCAGCAGCTTAGGGGACAGGGGTGCCAAAAACATTCAGTACTTC	CASSLGDRGAKNIQYF
TRBD1	TRBV6-1	TRBJ2-3	few	TGTGCCAGCAGTCCGGGACAGGGGACAGATACGCAGTATTTT	CASSPGQGTDTQYF
-	TRBV2	TRBJ1-5	-	TGTGCCAGCAGTGACAGGCAGGCGTATCAGCCCCAGCATTTT	CASSDRQAYQPQHF
-	TRBV14	TRBJ1-1	-	TGTGCCAGCAGCCAAGATGGGCCTCTCACTGAAGCTTTCTTT	CASSQDGPLTEAFF
TRBD2	TRBV5-8	TRBJ2-7	once	TGTGCCAGCAGCTTGTGGCTAGCGGGAATACACGAGCAGTACTTC	CASSLWLAGIHEQYF
-	TRBV6-1	TRBJ2-3	-	TGTGCCAGCAGTGAACGCGGGTCGACAGATACGCAGTATTTT	CASSERGSTDTQYF
TRBD2	TRBV5-5	TRBJ2-7	-	TGTGCCAGCAGCGCGGGAGGGCCTTTCGAGCAGTACTTC	CASSAGGPFEQYF
TRBD2	TRBV27	TRBJ2-7	-	TGTGCCAGCAGTTTGGGCGGCGGGAGGTTCGGCTACGAGCAGTACTTC	CASSLGGGRFGYEQYF
-	TRBV2	TRBJ2-1	-	TGTGCCAGCAGTGCGGACAATGAGCAGTTCTTC	CASSADNEQFF
TRBD2	TRBV28	TRBJ2-7	-	TGTGCCAGCACCTCCACCGGGACTAGCGGCTACGAGCAGTACTTC	CASTSTGTSGYEQYF
-	TRBV14	TRBJ1-3	-	TGTGCCAGAGGGAGTGGGTCTGGAAACACCATATATTTT	CARGSGSGNTIYF
-	TRBV20-1	TRBJ2-7	-	TGCAGTGCTAGGTTTAGTCACGAGCAGTACTTC	CSARFSHEQYF
TRBD1	TRBV28	TRBJ2-7	-	TGTGCCAGCAGTTTAATCGGGACAGGGCCCCACGAGCAGTACTTC	CASSLIGTGPHEQYF
TRBD1	TRBV27	TRBJ1-2	-	TGTGCCAGCCGCCGCACCGGGACAGCACTAGGCTACACCTTC	CASRRTGTALGYTF
-	TRBV6-5	TRBJ2-7	-	-	CASSSSTVSYEQYF
TRBD2	TRBV10-1	TRBJ2-1	-	TGCGCCAGCAGTGAAACGAGCGGCGGGAGAGGTAACACCTACAATGAGCAGTTCTTC	CASSETSGGRGNTYNEQFF
TRBD1	TRBV5-6	TRBJ2-7	-	TGTGCCAGCAGCTTAAGCTCGGGACAGGGGCGTTGCGAGCAGTACTTC	CASSLSSGQGRCEQYF
-	TRBV21-1	TRBJ2-7	-	TGTGCCAGCAGCAAAGCGGGGGAGGGATTGGGATACGAGCAGTACTTC	CASSKAGEGLGYEQYF
TRBD2	TRBV11-3	TRBJ2-7	-	TGTGCCAGCAGCTCGGGACTAGCGGGAGCCTACGAGCAGTACTTC	CASSSGLAGAYEQYF
TRBD1	TRBV19	TRBJ1-5	-	TGTGCCAGTAGTACAAAGACAGGGAATAGCAATCAGCCCCAGCATTTT	CASSTKTGNSNQPQHF
TRBD2	TRBV10-2	TRBJ2-2	-	TGCGCCAGCAGTCCCGGGACTAGCGGGATCGCGAACACCGGGGAGCTGTTTTTT	CASSPGTSGIANTGELFF
TRBD1	TRBV11-1	TRBJ2-2	-	TGTGCCAGCAGCCGAAAGGACAGGGGGCACACCGGGGAGCTGTTTTTT	CASSRKDRGHTGELFF
TRBD1	TRBV13	TRBJ2-7	-	TGTGCCAGCAGCGCGACGCTAGCAGGGGGCGAGCAGTACTTC	CASSATLAGGEQYF
-	TRBV28	TRBJ2-3	few	TGTGCCAGCAGTTCCACAACAGGGTTCGGGGCGCAGTATTTT	CASSSTTGFGAQYF
TRBD1	TRBV14	TRBJ1-3	-	TGTGCCAGCAGCTGGGGACAGGGCGAGGAAAACACCATATATTTT	CASSWGQGEENTIYF
TRBD1	TRBV5-6	TRBJ2-7	-	TGTGCCAGCAGCTCACCGGGACAGGACTACGAGCAGTACTTC	CASSSPGQDYEQYF
TRBD2	TRBV4-2	TRBJ2-1	-	TGTGCCAGCAGCCAAGCTAGCGGGGCCTTACACGATGAGCAGTTCTTC	CASSQASGALHDEQFF
TRBD2	TRBV30	TRBJ2-7	-	TGTGCCTGGGGCCCAAGGACTAGCGGGGGTGCCTACGAGCAGTACTTC	CAWGPRTSGGAYEQYF
TRBD1	TRBV10-3	TRBJ1-2	-	TGTGCCATCAGGACTTGGACAGGGGCTAACTATGGCTACACCTTC	CAIRTWTGANYGYTF
-	TRBV18	TRBJ1-1	-	TGTGCCAGCTCACCACCGAACCCATTACTGTGGACAGCCGTCGGGGCTGAAGCTTTCTTT	CASSPPNPLLWTAVGAEAFF
TRBD1	TRBV4-3	TRBJ2-7	-	TGCGCCAGCAGCCAAGATTCCGGGACAGGGATTATGCAGTACTTC	CASSQDSGTGIMQYF
-	TRBV6-5	TRBJ2-7	-	TGTGCCAGCAGTTACAACAGGGCCACCTACGAGCAGTACTTC	CASSYNRATYEQYF
TRBD2	TRBV27	TRBJ2-2	-	TGTGCCAGCAGTCAAGGGACTAGCGCGAACACCGGGGAGCTGTTTTTT	CASSQGTSANTGELFF
TRBD1	TRBV5-1	TRBJ1-2	-	TGCGCCAGCAGCCGGGACAGGGATGGCTACACCTTC	CASSRDRDGYTF
TRBD2	TRBV29-1	TRBJ2-1	-	TGCAGCGCCCCCCCCGAGCGGGGGAATGAGCAGTTCTTC	CSAPPERGNEQFF
TRBD1	TRBV28	TRBJ1-2	-	TGTGCCAGCAGTTTCCTTCGGGACAGGGGACCTAGATATGGCTACACCTTC	CASSFLRDRGPRYGYTF
TRBD1	TRBV13	TRBJ2-7	few	TGTGCCAGCAGCTGCCGGGACAGGGGTCTCAACGAGCAGTACTTC	CASSCRDRGLNEQYF
TRBD1	TRBV6-6	TRBJ2-7	-	TGTGCCAGCGAAGTTCACAGGGGCCACGAGCAGTACTTC	CASEVHRGHEQYF